This T cell receptor (beta chain) was sequenced for a study of blood T cell repertoires in COVID-19. The wider study: Samples came from the United States, Italy and Spain, spanning acute and convalescent COVID-19. Sources were T cells, B-cell-depleted T cells, or PBMCs; the material itself was cDNA or gDNA.

Germline V gives CDR1 MDHEN, CDR2 SYDVKM. Germline trimming cut 3 bases from V and 3 bases from J; bases unmatched to any gene: 5. The CDR3 runs to 15 residues. During active infection, Seattle patients enrolled and were then monitored through disease. In the original processing: Counts of nucleated cells, estimated from reference gene primer amplification, were obtained. Using immunoSEQ multiplex PCR, the repertoire was profiled, and TCRdb retains in-frame clones only, with some absent. D and trimming come from the DNA, and the V and J calls and clone size come from that table. The sample has about 180,000 clones; 80% to 85% are singletons.

The specimen was peripheral blood. This TCR was recovered from a woman in her sixties or seventies with COVID-19, enrolled during active disease. This chain uses TRBV28 with TRBJ2-7; 10 bases agree with TRBD2. The CDR3 nucleotides are TGTGCCAGCAGTTTCCCTCGACTAGCGGGCTACGAGCAGTACTTC. Protein: CASSFPRLAGYEQYF.